This T cell receptor (beta chain) was recovered during a study of blood T cell repertoires in COVID-19. The CDR3 is made up of 14 amino acids. V lost 4 bases to trimming and J lost 5 bases, with 14 bases between them. Germline-derived CDR1 and CDR2 are SGDLS and YYNGEE. The data were produced by immunoSEQ multiplex PCR, yet TCRdb's version contains in-frame clones alone and is incomplete. Of some 160,000 clones listed, roughly 80% are singletons. This clonotype was sampled from a woman aged 55 to 70 who had recovered from COVID-19. Sequenced material: PBMCs or T cells enriched from blood (not recorded which). The J gene is TRBJ2-3, the V gene TRBV9; maybe TRBD2 (7 bases). The CDR3 DNA is TGTGCCAGCAGCACCCCGGGGGGCGGAGATACGCAGTATTTT. Its protein product is CASSTPGGGDTQYF.